The 2 T cell receptor beta chains below all came from one sample that was sequenced in a study of OX40 agonist ivuxolimab in advanced cancers. TCRdb keeps only in-frame clones here, not all; method: immunoSEQ multiplex PCR. This table holds fewer than 100,000 clones, 84% found once. The starting material was CD4+ or CD8+ T cells sorted from blood, obtained in a trial of the OX40 agonist ivuxolimab. The receptors stem from an adult with an advanced solid tumor such as melanoma, head and neck, liver or kidney cancer.

The chain couples TRBV9 to TRBJ2-3; D perhaps matches TRBD1 (6 bases). The V gene's germline CDR1 is SGDLS and CDR2 YYNGEE. The CDR3 runs to 15 residues. V was clipped by 2 bases and J by 4 bases, with 14 bases between them. This CDR3 is CASSVKGGAADTQYF. For the CDR3, the DNA is TGTGCCAGCAGCGTCAAAGGGGGAGCGGCAGATACGCAGTATTTT.

The chain recombines TRBV30 with TRBJ2-3; possibly TRBD2 for D (6 bases). V was trimmed by 3 bases and J by 2 bases, leaving 18 bases between them. The CDR3 is 16 amino acids. Germline CDR1 GTSNPN, CDR2 SVGIG (reference sequence). Written as DNA, the CDR3 is TGTGCCTGGAGACCTAAATACGGGGGATTCACAGATACGCAGTATTTT. Translated: CAWRPKYGGFTDTQYF.